What follows is one T cell receptor beta chain and its context. Its antigen remains unidentified. Data came from immunoSEQ multiplex PCR; TCRdb stores just in-frame clones and leaves some out. The sample yields around 44,000 clones, 65% to 80% seen once. This entry comes from a study of a mutant IDH1 vaccine in newly diagnosed glioma. Looking at the study overall: First vaccine doses came 4-6 weeks after radiotherapy alone, or with temozolomide cycles. The treated group averaged about 44 years old and was around 60% male, around 38% female. Participants attended visit V12, the safety follow-up, at week 35, and then attended visit V13 at week 47.

Noted time point: week 35, safety follow-up. Vaccination used 300 ug of mutant IDH1 20-mer peptide per dose, with topical imiquimod. All eight of the vaccinations patients received fell in weeks 1, 3, 5, 7, 11, 15, 19 and 23. This TCR came from a man aged 40-50 years with glioma. This material consisted of PBMCs, taken from a glioma patient whose treatment included an IDH1 peptide vaccine.

The CDR3 loop is CASSPPGTSGSYEQYF. In DNA form, the CDR3 reads TGTGCCAGCTCACCACCCGGGACTAGCGGATCCTACGAGCAGTACTTC. V gene TRBV18 combines with J gene TRBJ2-7, with 11 bases that match TRBD2. This CDR3 has 16 amino acids. Per the germline V gene, CDR1 is KGHSH and CDR2 is LQKENI. V was clipped by 0 bases and J by 1 base; unmatched bases: 2.